Included here is one TCR beta chain sequence, with context. Its target is unknown. The sample comes from a study of CD8+CD57+ T cells in acquired aplastic anemia. Study-wide points: CD8+ Simpson's diversity in patients was not significantly different from that in controls.

The template used for profiling TCR beta VDJ and CDR3 was genomic DNA. A single record per CDR3 protein comes from TCRdb applying MiXCR to the reads. The sample contains about 40,000 distinct CDR3 sequences, roughly 63% of which appear only once. An expansion of CD8+CD57+ cells by flow cytometry had been shown in patients chosen for sequencing. V was pared by 6 bases and J by 10 bases, with 21 bases between. The germline V gene has CDR1 PRHDT and CDR2 FYEKMQ (reference sequence). This CDR3 has 14 amino acids. The receptor comes from a human donor with aplastic anemia. The rearrangement uses TRBV13 and TRBJ1-1; D perhaps matches TRBD1 (5 bases). Source material: sorted CD4+, CD8+, or CD8+CD57+ T cells (not recorded which) from PBMCs. DNA of the CDR3: TGTGCCAGCAGTCTCGAGGGCGGGGGTAAGGGAGCTTTCTTT. It specifies CASSLEGGGKGAFF.